This T cell receptor beta chain was sequenced for a study of blood T cell repertoires in COVID-19. Whole-study context: Some COVID-19 samples were acute and others convalescent; all came from the United States, Italy and Spain.

Germline CDR1 is GTSNPN and CDR2 is SVGIG (reference sequence). The CDR3 runs 13 residues. V was pared by 3 bases and J by 5 bases, with 11 bases between. The table came from immunoSEQ multiplex PCR; TCRdb's copy has only in-frame clones and leaves some out. The table lists about 320,000 clones, 70% to 90% of them singletons. The sequenced sample consisted of peripheral blood. The J gene is TRBJ1-5, the V gene TRBV30; D unclear. This clonotype originated in a young woman with COVID-19, enrolled during active disease. In nucleotides, the CDR3 is TGTGCCTGGAGCGGGAGGGCCGATCAGCCCCAGCATTTT. Amino acids: CAWSGRADQPQHF. Full variable domain (missing parts from reference TRBV30 and TRBJ1-5): SQTIHQWPATLVQPVGSPLSLECTVEGTSNPNLYWYRQAAGRGLQLLFYSVGIGQISSEVPQNLSASRPQDRQFILSSKKLLLSDSGFYLCAWSGRADQPQHFGDGTRLSIL.